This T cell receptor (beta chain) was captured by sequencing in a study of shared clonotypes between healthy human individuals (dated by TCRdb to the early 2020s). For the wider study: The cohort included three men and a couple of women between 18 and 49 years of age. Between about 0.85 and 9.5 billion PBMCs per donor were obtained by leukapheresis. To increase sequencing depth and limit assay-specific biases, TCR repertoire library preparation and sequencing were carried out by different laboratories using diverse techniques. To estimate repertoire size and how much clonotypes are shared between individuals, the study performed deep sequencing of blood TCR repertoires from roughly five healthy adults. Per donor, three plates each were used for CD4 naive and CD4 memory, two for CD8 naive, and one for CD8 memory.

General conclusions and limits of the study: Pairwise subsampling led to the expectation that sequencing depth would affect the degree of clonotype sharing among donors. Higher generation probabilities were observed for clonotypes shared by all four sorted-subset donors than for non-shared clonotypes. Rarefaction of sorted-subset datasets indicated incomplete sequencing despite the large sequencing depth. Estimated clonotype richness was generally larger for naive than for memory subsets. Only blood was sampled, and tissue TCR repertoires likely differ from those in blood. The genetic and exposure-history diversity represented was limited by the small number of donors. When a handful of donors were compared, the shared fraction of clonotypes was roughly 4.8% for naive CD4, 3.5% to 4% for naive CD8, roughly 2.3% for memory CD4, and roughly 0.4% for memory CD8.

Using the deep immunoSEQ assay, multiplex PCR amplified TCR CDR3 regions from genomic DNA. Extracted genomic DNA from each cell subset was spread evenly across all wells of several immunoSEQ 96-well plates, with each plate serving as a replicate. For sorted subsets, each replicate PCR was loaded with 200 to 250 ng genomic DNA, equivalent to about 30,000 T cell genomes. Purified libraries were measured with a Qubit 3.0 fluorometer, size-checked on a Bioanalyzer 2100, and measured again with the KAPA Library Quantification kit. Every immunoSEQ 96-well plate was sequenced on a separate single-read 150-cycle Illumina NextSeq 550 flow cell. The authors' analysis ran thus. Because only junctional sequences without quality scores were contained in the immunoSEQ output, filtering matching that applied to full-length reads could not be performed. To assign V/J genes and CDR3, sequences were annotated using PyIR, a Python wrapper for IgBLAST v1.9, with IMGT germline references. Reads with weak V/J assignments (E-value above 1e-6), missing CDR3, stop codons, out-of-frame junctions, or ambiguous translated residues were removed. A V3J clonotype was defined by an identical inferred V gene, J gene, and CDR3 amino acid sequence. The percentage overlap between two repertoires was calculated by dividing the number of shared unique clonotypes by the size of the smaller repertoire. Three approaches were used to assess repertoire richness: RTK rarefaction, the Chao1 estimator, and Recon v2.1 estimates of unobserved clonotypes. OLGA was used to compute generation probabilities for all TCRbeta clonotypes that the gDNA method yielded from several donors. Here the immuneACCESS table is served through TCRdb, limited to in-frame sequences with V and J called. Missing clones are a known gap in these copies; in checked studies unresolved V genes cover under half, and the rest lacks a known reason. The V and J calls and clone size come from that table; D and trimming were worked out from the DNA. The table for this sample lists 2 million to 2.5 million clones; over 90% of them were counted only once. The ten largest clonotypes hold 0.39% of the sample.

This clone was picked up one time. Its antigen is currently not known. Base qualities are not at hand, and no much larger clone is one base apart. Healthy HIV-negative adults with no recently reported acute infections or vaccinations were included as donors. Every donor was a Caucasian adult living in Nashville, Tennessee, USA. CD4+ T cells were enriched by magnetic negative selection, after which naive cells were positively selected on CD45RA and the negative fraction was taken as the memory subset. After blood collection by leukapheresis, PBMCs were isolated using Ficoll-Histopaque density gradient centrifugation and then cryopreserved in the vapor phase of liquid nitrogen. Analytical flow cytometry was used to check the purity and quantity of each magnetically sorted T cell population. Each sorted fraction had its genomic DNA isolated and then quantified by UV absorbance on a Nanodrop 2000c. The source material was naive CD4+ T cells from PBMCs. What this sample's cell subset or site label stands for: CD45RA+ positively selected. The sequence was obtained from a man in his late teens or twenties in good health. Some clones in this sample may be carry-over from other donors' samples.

The DNA sequence is given as TGTGCCTCCCAAGGGGAACTTTCTGCCTCCTACGAGCAGTACTTC. The resulting protein is CASQGELSASYEQYF. The V and J genes are TRBV6-1 and TRBJ2-7; possibly the D gene is TRBD1, per 5 matching bases. CDR3 length: 15 amino acids, cysteine to phenylalanine. Just the 45-base CDR3 DNA is kept, in frame starting at base 1. A distance of 20 bases separates the germline ends of V and J, which lose 11 bases and 0 bases respectively. The germline V gene sets CDR1 to MNHNS and CDR2 to SASEGT.